This TCR beta chain was recorded in a study of cytomegalovirus exposure and HLA in healthy donors. J lost 3 bases, V lost 3 bases, and 5 bases had no gene match. The CDR3 is 17 amino acids. Germline assignment: CDR1 SGHTA and CDR2 FQGNSA. Primers: 60 Vbeta forward and 13 Jbeta reverse. Some clones are missing from TCRdb's copy, which holds only in-frame ones; the method was immunoSEQ multiplex PCR. This table lists 60,000 to 75,000 clones. The source of this sequence is a female donor in good health and CMV-seropositive. The sequenced material came from PBMCs. V and J are TRBV7-2 and TRBJ1-4; the match to TRBD1 covers 12 bases. The CDR3 protein is CASSFRDRGLANEKLFF. The CDR3 DNA reads as TGTGCCAGCAGCTTCCGGGACAGGGGGCTGGCTAATGAAAAACTGTTTTTT.